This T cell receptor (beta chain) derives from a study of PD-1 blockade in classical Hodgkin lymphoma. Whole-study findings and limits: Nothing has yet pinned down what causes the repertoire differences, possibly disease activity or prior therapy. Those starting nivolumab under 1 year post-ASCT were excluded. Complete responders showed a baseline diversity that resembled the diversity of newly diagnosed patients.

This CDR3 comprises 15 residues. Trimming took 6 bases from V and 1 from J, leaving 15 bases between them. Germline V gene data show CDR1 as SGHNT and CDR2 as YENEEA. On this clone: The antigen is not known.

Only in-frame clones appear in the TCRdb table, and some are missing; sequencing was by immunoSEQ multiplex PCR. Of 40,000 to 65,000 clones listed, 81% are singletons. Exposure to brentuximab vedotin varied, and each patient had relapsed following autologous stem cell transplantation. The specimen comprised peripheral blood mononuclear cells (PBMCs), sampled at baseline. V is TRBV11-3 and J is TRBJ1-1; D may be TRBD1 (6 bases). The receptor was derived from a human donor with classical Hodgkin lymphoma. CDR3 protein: CASSWGGGANTEAFF. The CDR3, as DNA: TGTGCCAGCAGTTGGGGAGGGGGAGCGAACACTGAAGCTTTCTTT.